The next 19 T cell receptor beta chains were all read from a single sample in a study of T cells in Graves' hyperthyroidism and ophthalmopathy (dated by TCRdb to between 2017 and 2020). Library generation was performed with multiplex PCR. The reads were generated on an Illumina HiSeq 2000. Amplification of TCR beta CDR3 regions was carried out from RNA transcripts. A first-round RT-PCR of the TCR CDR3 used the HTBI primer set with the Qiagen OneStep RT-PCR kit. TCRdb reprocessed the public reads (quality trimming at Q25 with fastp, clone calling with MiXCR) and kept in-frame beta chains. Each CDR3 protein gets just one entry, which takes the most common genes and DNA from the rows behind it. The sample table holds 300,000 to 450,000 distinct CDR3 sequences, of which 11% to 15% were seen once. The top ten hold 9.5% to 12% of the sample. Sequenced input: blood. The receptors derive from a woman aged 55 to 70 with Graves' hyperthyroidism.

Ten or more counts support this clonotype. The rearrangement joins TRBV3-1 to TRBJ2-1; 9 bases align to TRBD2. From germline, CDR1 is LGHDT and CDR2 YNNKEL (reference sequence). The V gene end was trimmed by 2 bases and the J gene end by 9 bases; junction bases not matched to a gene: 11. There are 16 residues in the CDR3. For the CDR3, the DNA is TGTGCCAGCAGCCAATTGGCGATAGCGGGAGCTGGTGAGCAGTTCTTC. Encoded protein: CASSQLAIAGAGEQFF.

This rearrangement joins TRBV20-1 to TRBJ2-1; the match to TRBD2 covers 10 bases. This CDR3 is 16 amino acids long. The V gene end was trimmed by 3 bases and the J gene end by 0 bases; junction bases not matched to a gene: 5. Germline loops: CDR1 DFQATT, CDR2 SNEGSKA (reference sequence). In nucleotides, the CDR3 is TGCAGTGCTAGGGGGACTAGCGCTAGCTCCTACAATGAGCAGTTCTTC. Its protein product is CSARGTSASSYNEQFF.

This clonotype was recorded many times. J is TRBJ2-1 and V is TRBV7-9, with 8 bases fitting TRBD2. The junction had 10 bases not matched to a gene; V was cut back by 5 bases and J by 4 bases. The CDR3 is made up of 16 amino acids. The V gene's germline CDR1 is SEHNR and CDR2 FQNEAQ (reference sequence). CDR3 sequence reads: CASSALRGGRYNEQFF. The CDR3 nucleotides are TGTGCCAGCAGCGCCCTTCGGGGCGGGAGGTACAATGAGCAGTTCTTC.

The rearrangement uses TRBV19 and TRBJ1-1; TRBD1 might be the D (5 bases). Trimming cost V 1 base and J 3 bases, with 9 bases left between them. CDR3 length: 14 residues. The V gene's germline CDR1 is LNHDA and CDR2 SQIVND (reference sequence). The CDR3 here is CASSIAQGYTEAFF. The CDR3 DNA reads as TGTGCCAGTAGTATAGCCCAGGGATACACTGAAGCTTTCTTT. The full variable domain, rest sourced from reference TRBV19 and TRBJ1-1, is DGGITQSPKYLFRKEGQNVTLSCEQNLNHDAMYWYRQDPGQGLRLIYYSQIVNDFQKGDIAEGYSVSREKKESFPLTVTSAQKNPTAFYLCASSIAQGYTEAFFGQGTRLTVV.

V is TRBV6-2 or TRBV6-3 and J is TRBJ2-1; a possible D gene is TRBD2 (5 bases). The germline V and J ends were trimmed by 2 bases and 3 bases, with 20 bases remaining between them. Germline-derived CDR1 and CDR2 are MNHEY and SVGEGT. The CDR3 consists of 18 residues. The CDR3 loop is CASSYSTAYPSHYNEQFF. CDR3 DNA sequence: TGTGCCAGCAGTTACAGCACCGCCTATCCTAGCCACTACAATGAGCAGTTCTTC.

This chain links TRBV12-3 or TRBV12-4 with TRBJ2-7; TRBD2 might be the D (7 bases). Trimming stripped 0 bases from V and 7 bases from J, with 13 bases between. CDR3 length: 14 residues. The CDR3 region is CASSLAGGAGEQYF. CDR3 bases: TGTGCCAGCAGTTTAGCAGGGGGAGCGGGGGAGCAGTACTTC.

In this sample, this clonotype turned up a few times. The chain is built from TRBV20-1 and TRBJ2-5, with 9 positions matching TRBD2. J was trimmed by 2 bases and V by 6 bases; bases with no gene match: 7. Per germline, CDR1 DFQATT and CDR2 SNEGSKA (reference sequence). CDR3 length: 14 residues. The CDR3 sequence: CSALMTSGQETQYF. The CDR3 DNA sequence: TGCAGTGCCCTTATGACTAGCGGACAAGAGACCCAGTACTTC.

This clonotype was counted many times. This CDR3 is CASRSTGELFF. CDR3 DNA sequence: TGTGCCAGCAGATCGACCGGGGAGCTGTTTTTT. The chain employs TRBV12-3 or TRBV12-4 and TRBJ2-2; D not certain. The CDR3 contains 11 residues. V was trimmed by 6 bases and J by 5 bases, leaving 4 bases between them.

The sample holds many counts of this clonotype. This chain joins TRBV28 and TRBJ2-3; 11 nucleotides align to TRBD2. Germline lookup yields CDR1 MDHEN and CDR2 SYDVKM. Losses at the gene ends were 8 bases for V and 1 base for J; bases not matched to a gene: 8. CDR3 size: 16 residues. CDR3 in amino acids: CASERLAGIRTDTQYF. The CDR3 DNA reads TGTGCCAGCGAAAGACTAGCGGGAATTCGCACAGATACGCAGTATTTT.

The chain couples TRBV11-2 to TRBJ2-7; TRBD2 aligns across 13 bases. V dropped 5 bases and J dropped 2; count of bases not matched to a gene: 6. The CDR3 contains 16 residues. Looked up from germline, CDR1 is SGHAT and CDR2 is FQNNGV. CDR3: CASSPTTSGRPYEQYF. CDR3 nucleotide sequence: TGTGCCAGCAGCCCGACGACTAGCGGGAGGCCCTACGAGCAGTACTTC.

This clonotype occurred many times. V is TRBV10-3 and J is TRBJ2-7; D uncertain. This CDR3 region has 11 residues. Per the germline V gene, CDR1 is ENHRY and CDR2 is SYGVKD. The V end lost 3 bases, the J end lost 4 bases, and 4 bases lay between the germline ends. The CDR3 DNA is TGTGCCATCAGTGACGGTTACGAGCAGTACTTC. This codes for CAISDGYEQYF.

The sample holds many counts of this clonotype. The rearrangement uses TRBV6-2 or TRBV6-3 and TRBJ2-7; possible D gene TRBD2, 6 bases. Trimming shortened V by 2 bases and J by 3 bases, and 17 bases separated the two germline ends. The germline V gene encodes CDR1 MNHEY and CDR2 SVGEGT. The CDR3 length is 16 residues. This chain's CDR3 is CASSYPRGGTIYEQYF. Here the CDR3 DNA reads TGTGCCAGCAGTTACCCCCGGGGCGGGACGATCTACGAGCAGTACTTC.

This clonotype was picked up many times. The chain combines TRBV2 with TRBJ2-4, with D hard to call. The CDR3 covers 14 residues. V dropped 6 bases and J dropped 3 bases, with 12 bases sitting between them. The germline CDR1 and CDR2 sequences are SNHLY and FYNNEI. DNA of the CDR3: TGTGCCAGCAGGGATGGGTCTATCAAAAACATTCAGTACTTC. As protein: CASRDGSIKNIQYF.

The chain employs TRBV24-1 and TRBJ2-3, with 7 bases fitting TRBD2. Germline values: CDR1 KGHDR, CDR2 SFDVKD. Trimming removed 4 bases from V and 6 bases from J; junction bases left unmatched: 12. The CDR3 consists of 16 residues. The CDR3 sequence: CATSDDRAGANDTQYF. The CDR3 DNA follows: TGTGCCACCAGTGACGATCGGGCGGGAGCGAATGATACGCAGTATTTT.

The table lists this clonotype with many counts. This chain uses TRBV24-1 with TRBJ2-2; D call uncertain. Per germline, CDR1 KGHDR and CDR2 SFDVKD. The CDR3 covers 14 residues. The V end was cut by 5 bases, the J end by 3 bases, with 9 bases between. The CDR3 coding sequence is TGTGCCACCAGTGGAGAACAGCACACCGGGGAGCTGTTTTTT. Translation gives CATSGEQHTGELFF.

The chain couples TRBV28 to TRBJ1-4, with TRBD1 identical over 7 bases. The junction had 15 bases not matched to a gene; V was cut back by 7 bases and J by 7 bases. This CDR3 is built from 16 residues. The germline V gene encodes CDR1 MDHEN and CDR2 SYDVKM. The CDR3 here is CASTHYPQGEGEKLFF. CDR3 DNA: TGTGCCAGCACCCATTATCCTCAGGGGGAGGGTGAAAAACTGTTTTTT.

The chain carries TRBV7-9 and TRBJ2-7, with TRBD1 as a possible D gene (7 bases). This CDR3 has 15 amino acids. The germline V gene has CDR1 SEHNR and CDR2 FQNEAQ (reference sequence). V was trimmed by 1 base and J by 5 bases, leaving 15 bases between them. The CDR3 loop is CASSLGAGRGDEQYF. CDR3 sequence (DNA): TGTGCCAGCAGCTTAGGGGCAGGCAGGGGGGACGAGCAGTACTTC. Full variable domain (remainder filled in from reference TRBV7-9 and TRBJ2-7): DTGVSQNPRHKITKRGQNVTFRCDPISEHNRLYWYRQTLGQGPEFLTYFQNEAQLEKSRLLSDRFSAERPKGSFSTLEIQRTEQGDSAMYLCASSLGAGRGDEQYFGPGTRLTVT.

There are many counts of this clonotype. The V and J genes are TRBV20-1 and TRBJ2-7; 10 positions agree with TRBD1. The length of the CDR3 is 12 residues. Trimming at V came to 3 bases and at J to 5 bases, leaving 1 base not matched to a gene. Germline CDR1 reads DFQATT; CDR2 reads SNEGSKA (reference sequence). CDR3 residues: CSASGTGDEQYF. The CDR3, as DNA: TGCAGTGCTAGCGGGACAGGGGACGAGCAGTACTTC.

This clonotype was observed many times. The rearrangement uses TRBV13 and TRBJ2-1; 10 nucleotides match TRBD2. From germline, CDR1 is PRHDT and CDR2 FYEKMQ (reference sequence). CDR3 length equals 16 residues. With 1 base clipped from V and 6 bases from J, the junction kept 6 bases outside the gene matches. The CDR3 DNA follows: TGTGCCAGCAGCTTAGAGCGGGAGGGTGCCACCAATGAGCAGTTCTTC. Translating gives CASSLEREGATNEQFF.